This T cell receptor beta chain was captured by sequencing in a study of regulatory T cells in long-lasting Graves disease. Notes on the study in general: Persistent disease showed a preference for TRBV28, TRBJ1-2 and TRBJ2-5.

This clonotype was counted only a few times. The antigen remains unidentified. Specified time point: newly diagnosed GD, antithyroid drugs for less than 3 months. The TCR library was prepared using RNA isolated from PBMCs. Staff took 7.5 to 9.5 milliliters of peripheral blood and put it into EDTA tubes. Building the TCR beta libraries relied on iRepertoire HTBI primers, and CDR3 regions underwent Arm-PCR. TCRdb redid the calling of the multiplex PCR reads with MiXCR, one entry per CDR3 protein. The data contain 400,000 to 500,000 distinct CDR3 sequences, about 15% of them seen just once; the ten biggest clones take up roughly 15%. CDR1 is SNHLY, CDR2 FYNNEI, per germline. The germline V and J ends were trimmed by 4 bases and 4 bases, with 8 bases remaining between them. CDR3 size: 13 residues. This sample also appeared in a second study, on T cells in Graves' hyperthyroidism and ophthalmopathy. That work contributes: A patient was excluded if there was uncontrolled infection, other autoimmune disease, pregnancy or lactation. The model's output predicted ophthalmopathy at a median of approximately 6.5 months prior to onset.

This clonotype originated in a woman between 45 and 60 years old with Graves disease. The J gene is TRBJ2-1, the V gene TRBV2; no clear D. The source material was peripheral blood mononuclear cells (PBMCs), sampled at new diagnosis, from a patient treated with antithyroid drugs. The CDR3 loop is CASSGPGYNEQFF. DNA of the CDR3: TGTGCCAGCAGTGGCCCGGGTTACAATGAGCAGTTCTTC.